These 14 T cell receptor beta chains share one sample of origin, sequenced in a study of control samples from healthy donors and cancer patients (dated by TCRdb to between 2020 and 2021). The receptor library was made with the immunoSEQ multiplex PCR assay. Sourced from immuneACCESS, this table was stored by TCRdb with only in-frame sequences that have V and J called. A share of the clones is absent; for the studies checked, an unresolved V gene accounts for under half, and the remainder has no known explanation. This sample lists under 130,000 clones; 83% were detected once. The ten largest clones capture around 13% of the sample. Sequencing was done on a sample of blood. These receptors all stem from a woman in her forties or fifties in good health.

The chain employs TRBV9 and TRBJ2-1; 16 bases map to TRBD2. The CDR3 spans 17 residues. Germline CDR1 and CDR2: SGDLS and YYNGEE. The trim removed 4 bases at V and 9 bases at J, leaving 10 bases unmatched. The CDR3 loop is CASSPPGTSGRASEQFF. Here the CDR3 DNA reads TGTGCCAGCAGCCCTCCCGGGACTAGCGGGAGGGCCTCTGAGCAGTTCTTC.

The V gene is TRBV9, the J gene TRBJ1-6; the D gene is possibly TRBD1 (5 bases). Germline CDR1 and CDR2: SGDLS and YYNGEE. The CDR3 has 14 residues. The V end was cut by 4 bases, the J end by 6 bases, with 11 bases between. The CDR3 sequence: CASSSGTANSPLHF. The CDR3, as DNA: TGTGCCAGCAGCTCAGGGACGGCTAATTCACCCCTCCACTTT.

The chain is built from TRBV3-1 (or the pseudogene TRBV3-2) and TRBJ1-2; D perhaps matches TRBD1 (5 bases). The CDR3 length is 13 residues. Between the trimmed V and J ends, which lost 3 bases and 3 bases, there was a span of 8 bases. Germline V lookup: CDR1 LGHDT, CDR2 YNNKEL (reference sequence). Written as DNA, the CDR3 is TGTGCCAGCAGCCAGGGGACGGACTATGGCTACACCTTC. Translating gives CASSQGTDYGYTF.

This clone was seen more than once but under ten times. This rearrangement joins TRBV20-1 to TRBJ2-5, with 9 positions matching TRBD2. The V gene end was trimmed by 6 bases and the J gene end by 10 bases; junction bases not matched to a gene: 6. This CDR3 region has 11 residues. Germline CDR1 and CDR2: DFQATT and SNEGSKA (reference sequence). CDR3: CSASGGLDQYF. In DNA, the CDR3 is TGCAGTGCCAGCGGGGGGTTGGACCAGTACTTC.

This clone was observed a few times. This chain connects TRBV7-8 to TRBJ2-6, with D tentatively TRBD1 (5 bases). The CDR3 spans 20 residues. Trimming pared 3 bases from V and 2 bases from J, leaving 23 bases between. Per the germline V gene, CDR1 is SGHVS and CDR2 is FQNEAQ. The CDR3: CASSLMGRDVPLTGANVLTF. CDR3 DNA sequence: TGTGCCAGCAGCTTGATGGGGCGTGATGTCCCCCTAACTGGGGCCAACGTCCTGACTTTC.

The table lists this clone with a few counts. The rearrangement uses TRBV15 and TRBJ2-1; D unclear. Germline lookup yields CDR1 LNHNV and CDR2 YYDKDF (reference sequence). The ends were cut back, 1 base at V and 1 base at J, with 8 bases in the middle. The CDR3 has 15 amino acids. CDR3 bases: TGTGCCACCAGCAGAGCTAGGGTGTCCTACAATGAGCAGTTCTTC. Its protein is CATSRARVSYNEQFF.

The rearrangement uses TRBV4-3 and TRBJ2-1; tentatively, D is TRBD2 (5 bases). The CDR3 covers 14 residues. Germline values: CDR1 LGHNA, CDR2 YSLEER. V was shortened by 4 bases and J by 2 bases, with 9 bases between the two germline ends. Here the CDR3 DNA reads TGCGCCAGCAGCCCCGGGGTAGCCTACAATGAGCAGTTCTTC. Protein: CASSPGVAYNEQFF.

The chain couples TRBV5-6 to TRBJ1-4; no clear D. Per germline, CDR1 SGHDT and CDR2 YYEEEE. The CDR3 sequence is 16 residues long. Trimming removed 3 bases from V and 4 bases from J, with 16 bases in between. This CDR3 reads CASSSGGEGGNEKLFF. DNA of the CDR3: TGTGCCAGCAGCTCAGGAGGAGAAGGCGGTAATGAAAAACTGTTTTTT.

The CDR3 region is CASSSSQQNSNQPQHF. The CDR3 DNA reads as TGTGCCAGCAGCTCTAGCCAACAGAATAGCAATCAGCCCCAGCATTTT. The chain couples TRBV7-8 to TRBJ1-5; D not certain. The CDR3 is 16 residues long. Germline CDR1 is SGHVS and CDR2 is FQNEAQ. V was shortened by 4 bases and J by 0 bases, with 13 bases between the two germline ends.

In regard to this clone: Relative to the germline gene, one junction end is altered; a read error may explain this. The chain recombines TRBV6-5 with TRBJ2-2; TRBD1 matches 7 bases. The V gene's germline CDR1 is MNHEY and CDR2 SVGAGI. The CDR3 length is 15 residues. CDR3 amino acids: CASNPGQIKHRGAVF. The CDR3 bases are TGTGCCAGCAATCCGGGACAGATTAAACACCGGGGAGCTGTTTTT.

The chain uses TRBV15 and TRBJ2-7; D may be TRBD2 (6 bases). This CDR3 spans 15 amino acids. Germline assignment: CDR1 LNHNV and CDR2 YYDKDF (reference sequence). V lost 1 base and J lost 2, with 12 bases in between. The CDR3 region is CATSRGLVGTYEQYF. CDR3 bases: TGTGCCACCAGCAGAGGACTAGTGGGTACCTACGAGCAGTACTTC.

Note on this clone: Other DNA sequences in this sample translate to the same CDR3. The chain recombines TRBV5-1 with TRBJ1-1, with a tentative D call TRBD1 (5 bases). The V gene's germline CDR1 is SGHRS and CDR2 YFSETQ. The CDR3 has 13 residues. The ends were cut back, 5 bases at V and 8 bases at J, with 16 bases in the middle. CDR3 nucleotide sequence: TGCGCCAGCAGTCCCGGGGTGGGGGGGGAAGCTTTCTTT. Translating it yields CASSPGVGGEAFF.

The chain recombines TRBV7-3 with TRBJ1-1; D is unclear. Germline V gene data show CDR1 as SGHTA and CDR2 as FQGTGA. CDR3 length: 17 residues. Between the trimmed V and J ends, which lost 5 bases and 1 base, there was a span of 20 bases. This chain's CDR3 is CASSTFSLGSGNTEAFF. In DNA, the CDR3 is TGTGCCAGCAGCACATTTAGCCTAGGTAGTGGGAACACTGAAGCTTTCTTT.

This clone appeared a single time. The chain carries TRBV28 and TRBJ1-4; TRBD1 is a possible D gene (5 bases). Germline CDR1 reads MDHEN; CDR2 reads SYDVKM. This CDR3 has 15 residues. The V end lost 3 bases, the J end lost 2 bases, and 10 bases lay between the germline ends. The CDR3: CASSLAGRTNEKLFF. For the CDR3, the DNA is TGTGCCAGCAGTTTGGCAGGGCGTACTAATGAAAAACTGTTTTTT.